This T cell receptor (beta chain) was obtained from a study of cytomegalovirus exposure and HLA in healthy donors. Background on the study: HLA-typed donors were the source of about 85 million unique TCRs, which an early data release held.

The study, taken as a whole, reports: Exclusion as indistinguishable affected some V segments, including TRBV6-2 and TRBV6-3. Reportedly, TCR beta sequences accurately predicted HLA-A and HLA-B alleles in most subjects. About 87% or about 30% of the time was how often most TCR beta V segments were productive, according to an earlier analysis.

CDR3 size: 16 residues. Looked up from germline, CDR1 is ENHRY and CDR2 is SYGVKD. V was clipped by 4 bases and J by 1 base; unmatched bases: 7. PCR amplification relied on 60 Vbeta primers (plus 13 Jbeta primers). Data came from immunoSEQ multiplex PCR; TCRdb stores just in-frame clones and leaves some out. The data contain about 130,000 clones, 77% of them singletons. With regard to this clone: Its antigen remains unknown.

The receptor was derived from a male donor in good health and CMV-seropositive. The V gene is TRBV10-3, the J gene TRBJ2-1; TRBD1 aligns across 7 bases. What was sequenced was PBMCs. CDR3 nucleotides: TGTGCCATCAGTGGATGGACAGGTGGGTCCTACAATGAGCAGTTCTTC. Translated, it gives CAISGWTGGSYNEQFF.